Listed below are T cell receptor beta chains from one sample, sequenced in a study of a mutant IDH1 vaccine in newly diagnosed glioma. Produced via immunoSEQ multiplex PCR; TCRdb's table is partial and in-frame only. The table shows about 50,000 clones, with roughly 85% occurring only once. Sample: PBMCs, taken from a glioma patient treated with radiotherapy, temozolomide or both. These TCRs come from a man aged 35-49 years with glioma. CDR3s include the opening cysteine and the closing phenylalanine or tryptophan. The D gene is left open where the match is weak. Size is stated for part of the rows, as once, few or many counts, or as a class when the clone is expanded.

d_gene: -; abundance: -; j_gene: TRBJ2-3; v_gene: TRBV5-1; CDR3aa: CASSLGGSTDTQYF; CDR3nt: TGCGCCAGCAGCTTGGGAGGGAGCACAGATACGCAGTATTTT
d_gene: -; abundance: -; j_gene: TRBJ2-7; v_gene: TRBV2; CDR3aa: CASSASGDEQYF; CDR3nt: TGTGCCAGCAGTGCATCAGGTGACGAGCAGTACTTC
d_gene: -; abundance: once; j_gene: TRBJ1-4; v_gene: TRBV10-3; CDR3aa: CAISEGATNEKLFF; CDR3nt: TGTGCCATCAGTGAGGGTGCAACTAATGAAAAACTGTTTTTT
d_gene: -; abundance: -; j_gene: TRBJ1-3; v_gene: TRBV19; CDR3aa: CASSRGQGGNTIYF; CDR3nt: TGTGCCAGTAGTCGGGGGCAAGGGGGAAACACCATATATTTT
d_gene: -; abundance: -; j_gene: TRBJ2-1; v_gene: TRBV19; CDR3aa: CASSLRVGNEQFF; CDR3nt: TGTGCCAGTAGTCTTAGGGTGGGGAATGAGCAGTTCTTC
d_gene: TRBD1; abundance: -; j_gene: TRBJ2-3; v_gene: TRBV25-1; CDR3aa: CASSPGQGMTDTQYF; CDR3nt: TGTGCCAGTTCGCCGGGACAGGGGATGACAGATACGCAGTATTTT
d_gene: -; abundance: -; j_gene: TRBJ1-1; v_gene: TRBV7-9; CDR3aa: CASSSEGRAPEAFF; CDR3nt: TGTGCCAGCAGCTCGGAGGGGAGGGCGCCTGAAGCTTTCTTT
d_gene: -; abundance: -; j_gene: TRBJ2-3; v_gene: TRBV6-5; CDR3aa: CASTNGAVDTQYF; CDR3nt: TGTGCCAGCACTAACGGGGCGGTAGATACGCAGTATTTT
d_gene: -; abundance: once; j_gene: TRBJ2-5; v_gene: TRBV6-1; CDR3aa: CASSEGGRRSRETQYF; CDR3nt: TGTGCCAGCAGTGAAGGGGGGAGGCGCTCCCGGGAGACCCAGTACTTC
d_gene: -; abundance: -; j_gene: TRBJ2-7; v_gene: TRBV5-5; CDR3aa: CASSLVGALSYEQYF; CDR3nt: TGTGCCAGCAGCTTGGTAGGGGCCCTCTCCTACGAGCAGTACTTC
d_gene: TRBD1; abundance: -; j_gene: TRBJ1-4; v_gene: TRBV23-1; CDR3aa: CASSRDRASRTNEKLFF; CDR3nt: TGCGCCAGCAGTCGGGACAGGGCCAGTCGAACTAATGAAAAACTGTTTTTT
d_gene: TRBD1; abundance: -; j_gene: TRBJ1-5; v_gene: TRBV19; CDR3aa: CASSTGQSSNQPQHF; CDR3nt: TGTGCCAGTAGTACGGGACAGTCGAGCAATCAGCCCCAGCATTTT
d_gene: -; abundance: -; j_gene: TRBJ2-2; v_gene: TRBV7-7; CDR3aa: CASSLTDANTGELFF; CDR3nt: TGTGCCAGCAGCCTCACAGACGCGAACACCGGGGAGCTGTTTTTT
d_gene: -; abundance: -; j_gene: TRBJ2-3; v_gene: TRBV2; CDR3aa: CASRRDPTDTQYF; CDR3nt: TGTGCCAGCAGGAGGGACCCCACAGATACGCAGTATTTT
d_gene: -; abundance: -; j_gene: TRBJ2-3; v_gene: TRBV25-1; CDR3aa: CAGGPTGTDTQYF; CDR3nt: TGTGCCGGAGGACCAACGGGCACAGATACGCAGTATTTT
d_gene: -; abundance: -; j_gene: TRBJ2-1; v_gene: TRBV5-1; CDR3aa: CASSLEDNYNEQFF; CDR3nt: TGCGCCAGCAGCTTGGAGGATAATTACAATGAGCAGTTCTTC
d_gene: -; abundance: -; j_gene: TRBJ2-5; v_gene: TRBV7-9; CDR3aa: CASSFSGRQETQYF; CDR3nt: TGTGCCAGCAGCTTTAGTGGTAGACAAGAGACCCAGTACTTC
d_gene: -; abundance: once; j_gene: TRBJ2-3; v_gene: TRBV5-1; CDR3aa: CASSWAGQSTDTQYF; CDR3nt: TGCGCCAGCAGCTGGGCGGGACAGTCCACAGATACGCAGTATTTT
d_gene: TRBD1; abundance: -; j_gene: TRBJ2-6; v_gene: TRBV18; CDR3aa: CASSPAGTGSSGANVLTF; CDR3nt: TGTGCCAGCTCACCCGCCGGGACAGGGTCCTCTGGGGCCAACGTCCTGACTTTC
d_gene: TRBD2; abundance: once; j_gene: TRBJ2-7; v_gene: TRBV5-8; CDR3aa: CASSSYAQREIYEQYF; CDR3nt: TGTGCCAGCAGCTCCTATGCCCAGCGGGAAATCTACGAGCAGTACTTC
d_gene: TRBD2; abundance: -; j_gene: TRBJ2-7; v_gene: TRBV7-9; CDR3aa: CASSGRDRGLAGVAYEQYF; CDR3nt: TGTGCCAGCAGCGGCCGGGACCGCGGACTAGCGGGAGTAGCCTACGAGCAGTACTTC
d_gene: TRBD1; abundance: -; j_gene: TRBJ1-5; v_gene: TRBV11-2; CDR3aa: CASSEGQNQPQHF; CDR3nt: TGTGCCAGCAGCGAGGGACAGAATCAGCCCCAGCATTTT
d_gene: -; abundance: few; j_gene: TRBJ1-3; v_gene: TRBV15; CDR3aa: CATSRLTSGNTIYF; CDR3nt: TGTGCCACCAGTCGACTGACCTCTGGAAACACCATATATTTT
d_gene: -; abundance: -; j_gene: TRBJ2-1; v_gene: TRBV14; CDR3aa: CASSPQYSEQFF; CDR3nt: TGTGCCAGCAGCCCTCAATACAGTGAGCAGTTCTTC
d_gene: -; abundance: -; j_gene: TRBJ1-2; v_gene: TRBV9; CDR3aa: CASSVGQRQDGYTF; CDR3nt: TGTGCCAGCAGCGTAGGACAGAGGCAGGATGGCTACACCTTC
d_gene: -; abundance: -; j_gene: TRBJ2-1; v_gene: TRBV6-4; CDR3aa: CATFRWGGNEQFF; CDR3nt: TGTGCCACCTTCCGGTGGGGCGGGAATGAGCAGTTCTTC
d_gene: -; abundance: -; j_gene: TRBJ1-1; v_gene: TRBV6-1; CDR3aa: CASSEWGMGTEAFF; CDR3nt: TGTGCCAGCAGTGAATGGGGGATGGGGACTGAAGCTTTCTTT
d_gene: TRBD1; abundance: once; j_gene: TRBJ2-7; v_gene: TRBV29-1; CDR3aa: CSVIQGARAYEQYF; CDR3nt: TGCAGCGTGATACAGGGGGCGCGGGCCTACGAGCAGTACTTC
d_gene: -; abundance: -; j_gene: TRBJ2-7; v_gene: TRBV19; CDR3aa: CASRTSYSYEQYF; CDR3nt: TGTGCCAGTAGGACCTCCTACTCCTACGAGCAGTACTTC
d_gene: -; abundance: -; j_gene: TRBJ1-2; v_gene: TRBV7-9; CDR3aa: CASSLGSGDGYTF; CDR3nt: TGTGCCAGCAGCTTAGGCTCAGGGGATGGCTACACCTTC
d_gene: -; abundance: -; j_gene: TRBJ2-7; v_gene: TRBV21-1; CDR3aa: CASSALARPLEQYF; CDR3nt: TGTGCCAGCAGCGCACTAGCGCGACCCCTAGAGCAGTACTTC
d_gene: -; abundance: once; j_gene: TRBJ1-2; v_gene: TRBV14; CDR3aa: CASSQQIGGNYGYTF; CDR3nt: TGTGCCAGCAGCCAGCAAATTGGGGGGAACTATGGCTACACCTTC
d_gene: -; abundance: -; j_gene: TRBJ2-2; v_gene: TRBV28; CDR3aa: CASSMGQPSGELFF; CDR3nt: TGTGCCAGCAGTATGGGACAACCTTCGGGGGAGCTGTTTTTT
d_gene: -; abundance: -; j_gene: TRBJ2-5; v_gene: TRBV19; CDR3aa: CASKAGGTAQETQYF; CDR3nt: TGTGCCAGTAAAGCTGGGGGTACAGCTCAAGAGACCCAGTACTTC
d_gene: -; abundance: -; j_gene: TRBJ2-2; v_gene: TRBV15; CDR3aa: CATSRGPLRGGNTGELFF; CDR3nt: TGTGCCACCAGCAGGGGCCCCCTCCGGGGAGGGAACACCGGGGAGCTGTTTTTT
d_gene: TRBD2; abundance: -; j_gene: TRBJ2-7; v_gene: TRBV6-5; CDR3aa: CASSYGGGTITYEQYF; CDR3nt: TGTGCCAGCAGTTACGGCGGCGGGACTATAACCTACGAGCAGTACTTC
d_gene: -; abundance: once; j_gene: TRBJ2-7; v_gene: TRBV4-2; CDR3aa: CASSTPGPAVF; CDR3nt: TGTGCCAGCAGCACACCCGGGCCGGCCGTATTC
d_gene: -; abundance: -; j_gene: TRBJ2-3; v_gene: TRBV7-3; CDR3aa: CASSTDYTDTQYF; CDR3nt: TGTGCCAGCAGCACGGACTATACAGATACGCAGTATTTT
d_gene: TRBD1; abundance: few; j_gene: TRBJ1-3; v_gene: TRBV5-5; CDR3aa: CASSNSGTARNTIYF; CDR3nt: TGTGCCAGCAGCAACTCCGGGACAGCGAGAAACACCATATATTTT
d_gene: TRBD1; abundance: -; j_gene: TRBJ2-5; v_gene: TRBV2; CDR3aa: CASMVGGETQYF; CDR3nt: TGTGCCAGCATGGTAGGGGGCGAGACCCAGTACTTC
d_gene: -; abundance: -; j_gene: TRBJ2-7; v_gene: TRBV5-1; CDR3aa: CASSSRSRDEQYF; CDR3nt: TGCGCCAGCAGCTCTCGGAGTCGGGACGAGCAGTACTTC
d_gene: TRBD2; abundance: -; j_gene: TRBJ2-7; v_gene: TRBV7-9; CDR3aa: CASSERGGEYF; CDR3nt: TGTGCCAGCAGCGAGAGGGGAGGGGAGTACTTC
d_gene: -; abundance: -; j_gene: TRBJ2-7; v_gene: TRBV5-6; CDR3aa: CASSLSPRGEQYF; CDR3nt: TGTGCCAGCAGCTTGAGCCCCCGGGGCGAGCAGTACTTC
d_gene: TRBD1; abundance: -; j_gene: TRBJ1-5; v_gene: TRBV15; CDR3aa: CATSRGRQGNQPQHF; CDR3nt: TGTGCCACCAGCAGAGGAAGACAGGGGAATCAGCCCCAGCATTTT
d_gene: -; abundance: -; j_gene: TRBJ1-2; v_gene: TRBV9; CDR3aa: CASSATSHLGGTQANYGYTF; CDR3nt: TGTGCCAGCAGCGCAACCTCACATCTCGGGGGTACGCAAGCTAACTATGGCTACACCTTC
d_gene: TRBD1; abundance: -; j_gene: TRBJ2-7; v_gene: TRBV6-5; CDR3aa: CASSSGQGVGEQYF; CDR3nt: TGTGCCAGCAGTTCGGGACAGGGGGTCGGCGAGCAGTACTTC
d_gene: TRBD1; abundance: -; j_gene: TRBJ2-3; v_gene: TRBV12-5; CDR3aa: CASGPQGASTDTQYF; CDR3nt: TGTGCTAGTGGTCCCCAGGGGGCCAGCACAGATACGCAGTATTTT
d_gene: -; abundance: -; j_gene: TRBJ2-2; v_gene: TRBV29-1; CDR3aa: CSVARANTGELFF; CDR3nt: TGCAGCGTTGCGCGAGCAAATACCGGGGAGCTGTTTTTT
d_gene: -; abundance: once; j_gene: TRBJ2-7; v_gene: TRBV6-5; CDR3aa: CASSYSKGYEQYF; CDR3nt: TGTGCCAGCAGTTACTCGAAGGGTTACGAGCAGTACTTC
d_gene: TRBD2; abundance: -; j_gene: TRBJ2-3; v_gene: TRBV7-2; CDR3aa: CASSSELGTSGQYF; CDR3nt: TGTGCCAGCAGCTCGGAGCTTGGGACTAGCGGGCAGTATTTT
d_gene: -; abundance: -; j_gene: TRBJ2-7; v_gene: TRBV27; CDR3aa: CASSLGGPGVYEQYF; CDR3nt: TGTGCCAGCAGTTTAGGGGGGCCGGGAGTCTACGAGCAGTACTTC
d_gene: TRBD2; abundance: -; j_gene: TRBJ2-1; v_gene: TRBV4-1; CDR3aa: CASSLLAGYYNEQFF; CDR3nt: TGCGCCAGCAGCCTACTAGCGGGGTACTACAATGAGCAGTTCTTC
d_gene: -; abundance: -; j_gene: TRBJ1-5; v_gene: TRBV4-3; CDR3aa: CASSQDSDGQPQHF; CDR3nt: TGCGCCAGCAGCCAAGATTCGGACGGACAGCCCCAGCATTTT
d_gene: TRBD2; abundance: once; j_gene: TRBJ2-7; v_gene: TRBV25-1; CDR3aa: CASSPSGSDEQYF; CDR3nt: TGTGCCAGCAGTCCGAGCGGGAGTGACGAGCAGTACTTC
d_gene: -; abundance: -; j_gene: TRBJ2-7; v_gene: TRBV29-1; CDR3aa: CSVATGRVYEQYF; CDR3nt: TGCAGCGTCGCGACAGGCAGAGTTTACGAGCAGTACTTC